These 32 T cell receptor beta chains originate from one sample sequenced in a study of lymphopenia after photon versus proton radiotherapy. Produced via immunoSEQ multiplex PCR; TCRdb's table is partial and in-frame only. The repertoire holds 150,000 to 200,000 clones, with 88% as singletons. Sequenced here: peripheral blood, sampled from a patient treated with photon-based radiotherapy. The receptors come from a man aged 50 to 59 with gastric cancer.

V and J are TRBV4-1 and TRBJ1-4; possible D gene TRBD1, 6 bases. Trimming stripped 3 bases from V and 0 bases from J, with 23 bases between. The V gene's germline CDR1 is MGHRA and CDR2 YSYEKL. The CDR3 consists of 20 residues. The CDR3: CASSHVTLRETGATNEKLFF. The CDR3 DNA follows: TGCGCCAGCAGCCACGTTACTCTTCGCGAGACAGGCGCAACTAATGAAAAACTGTTTTTT.

In DNA form, the CDR3 reads TGTGCTAGTAGCGGACGGTTAATAAGCGATGAGCAGTTCTTC. Translation: CASSGRLISDEQFF. The rearrangement links TRBV12-5 to TRBJ2-1; tentatively, D is TRBD2 (5 bases). V lost 8 bases and J lost 8, with 19 bases in between. The CDR3 loop spans 14 amino acids. CDR1 is LGHNT and CDR2 is FRNRAP in the germline V gene.

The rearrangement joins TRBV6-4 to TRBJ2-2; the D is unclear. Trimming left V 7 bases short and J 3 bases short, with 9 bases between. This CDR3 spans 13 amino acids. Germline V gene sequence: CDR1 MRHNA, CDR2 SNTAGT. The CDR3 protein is CASTSGDTGELFF. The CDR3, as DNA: TGTGCCAGCACTTCTGGTGACACCGGGGAGCTGTTTTTT.

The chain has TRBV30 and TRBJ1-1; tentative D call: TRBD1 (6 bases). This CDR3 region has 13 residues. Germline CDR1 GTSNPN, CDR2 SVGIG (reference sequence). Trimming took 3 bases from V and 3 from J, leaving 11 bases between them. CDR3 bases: TGTGCCTGGAGGGTACAGGGTTACACTGAAGCTTTCTTT. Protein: CAWRVQGYTEAFF.

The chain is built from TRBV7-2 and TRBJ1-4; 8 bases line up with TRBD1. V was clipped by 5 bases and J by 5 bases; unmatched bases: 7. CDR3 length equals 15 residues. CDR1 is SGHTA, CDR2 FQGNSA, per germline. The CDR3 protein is CASSLIGDRNEKLFF. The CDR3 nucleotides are TGTGCCAGCAGCCTGATAGGGGACAGGAATGAAAAACTGTTTTTT.

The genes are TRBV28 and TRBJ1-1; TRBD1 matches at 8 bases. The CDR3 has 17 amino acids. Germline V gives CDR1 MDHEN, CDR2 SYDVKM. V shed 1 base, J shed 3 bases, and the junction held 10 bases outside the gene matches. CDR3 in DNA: TGTGCCAGCAGTTTATCGGGACCGGACAGGGAGGACACTGAAGCTTTCTTT. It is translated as CASSLSGPDREDTEAFF.

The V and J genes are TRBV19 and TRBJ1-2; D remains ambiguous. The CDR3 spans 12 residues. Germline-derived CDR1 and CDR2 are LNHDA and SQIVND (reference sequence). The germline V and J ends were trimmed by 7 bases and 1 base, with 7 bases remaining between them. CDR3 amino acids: CASIAGNYGYTF. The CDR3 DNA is TGTGCCAGTATCGCCGGTAACTATGGCTACACCTTC.

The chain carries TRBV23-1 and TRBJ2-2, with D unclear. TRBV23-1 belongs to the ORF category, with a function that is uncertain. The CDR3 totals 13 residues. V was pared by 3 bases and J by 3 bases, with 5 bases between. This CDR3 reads CASSHGDTGELFF. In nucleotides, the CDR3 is TGCGCCAGCAGTCATGGGGACACCGGGGAGCTGTTTTTT.

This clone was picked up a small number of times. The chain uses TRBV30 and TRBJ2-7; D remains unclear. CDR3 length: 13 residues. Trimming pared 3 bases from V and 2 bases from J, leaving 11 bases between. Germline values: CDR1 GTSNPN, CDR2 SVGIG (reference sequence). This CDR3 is CAWRRGRAYEQYF. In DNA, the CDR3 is TGTGCCTGGAGACGAGGCAGAGCCTACGAGCAGTACTTC.

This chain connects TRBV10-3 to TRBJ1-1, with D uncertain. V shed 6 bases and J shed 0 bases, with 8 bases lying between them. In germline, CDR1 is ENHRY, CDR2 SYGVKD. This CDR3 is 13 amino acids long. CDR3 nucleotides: TGTGCCATCAGCCGCGCGATGAACACTGAAGCTTTCTTT. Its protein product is CAISRAMNTEAFF.

The CDR3 reads CASRPGTSGSYEQYF. CDR3 nucleotides: TGTGCCAGCAGACCCGGGACTAGCGGGAGTTACGAGCAGTACTTC. The V call is TRBV2, the J call TRBJ2-7, with 14 bases fitting TRBD2. CDR3 length: 15 amino acids. Germline V gene sequence: CDR1 SNHLY, CDR2 FYNNEI. Trimming cost V 6 bases and J 4 bases; bases outside gene matches: 5.

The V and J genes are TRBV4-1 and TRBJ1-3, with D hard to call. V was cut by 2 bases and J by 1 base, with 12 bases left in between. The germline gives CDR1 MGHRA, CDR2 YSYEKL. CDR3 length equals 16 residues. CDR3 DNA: TGCGCCAGCAGCCAAAGCGGAGTGCAGTCTGGAAACACCATATATTTT. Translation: CASSQSGVQSGNTIYF.

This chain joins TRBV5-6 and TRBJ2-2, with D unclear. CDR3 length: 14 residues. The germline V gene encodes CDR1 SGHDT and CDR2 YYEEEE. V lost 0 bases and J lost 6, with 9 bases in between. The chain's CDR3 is CASSLGQPAGELFF. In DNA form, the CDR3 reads TGTGCCAGCAGCTTGGGGCAGCCCGCCGGGGAGCTGTTTTTT.

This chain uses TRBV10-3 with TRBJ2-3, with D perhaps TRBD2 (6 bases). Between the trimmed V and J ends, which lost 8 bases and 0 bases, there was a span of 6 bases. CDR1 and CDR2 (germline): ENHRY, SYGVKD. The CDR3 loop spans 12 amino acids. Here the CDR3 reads CAIGTSTDTQYF. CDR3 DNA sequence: TGTGCCATCGGGACTAGCACAGATACGCAGTATTTT.

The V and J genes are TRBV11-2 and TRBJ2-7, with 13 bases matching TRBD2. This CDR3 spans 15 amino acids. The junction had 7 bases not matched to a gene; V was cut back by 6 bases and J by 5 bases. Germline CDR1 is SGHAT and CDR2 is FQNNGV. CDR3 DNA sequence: TGTGCCAGCAGACCGACTAGCGGGAGGATCAACGAGCAGTACTTC. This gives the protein CASRPTSGRINEQYF. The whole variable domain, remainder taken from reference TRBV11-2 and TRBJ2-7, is EAGVAQSPRYKIIEKRQSVAFWCNPISGHATLYWYQQILGQGPKLLIQFQNNGVVDDSQLPKDRFSAERLKGVDSTLKIQPAKLEDSAVYLCASRPTSGRINEQYFGPGTRLTVT.

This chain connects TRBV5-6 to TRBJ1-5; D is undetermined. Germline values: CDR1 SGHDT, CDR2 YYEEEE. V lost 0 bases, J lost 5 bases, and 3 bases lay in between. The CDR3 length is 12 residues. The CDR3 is CASSLADQPQHF. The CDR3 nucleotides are TGTGCCAGCAGCTTGGCAGATCAGCCCCAGCATTTT.

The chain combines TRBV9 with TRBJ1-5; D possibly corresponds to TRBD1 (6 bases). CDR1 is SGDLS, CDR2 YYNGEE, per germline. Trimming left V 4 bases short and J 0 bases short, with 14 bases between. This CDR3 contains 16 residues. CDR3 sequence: CASSRDQGTSNQPQHF. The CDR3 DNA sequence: TGTGCCAGCAGCAGAGATCAGGGGACTAGCAATCAGCCCCAGCATTTT.

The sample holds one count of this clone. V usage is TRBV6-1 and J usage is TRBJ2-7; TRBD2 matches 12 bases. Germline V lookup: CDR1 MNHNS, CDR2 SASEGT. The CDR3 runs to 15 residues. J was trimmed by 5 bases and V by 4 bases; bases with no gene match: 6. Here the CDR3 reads CASSGQTSGSHEQYF. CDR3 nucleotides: TGTGCCAGCAGTGGACAGACTAGCGGGAGTCACGAGCAGTACTTC.

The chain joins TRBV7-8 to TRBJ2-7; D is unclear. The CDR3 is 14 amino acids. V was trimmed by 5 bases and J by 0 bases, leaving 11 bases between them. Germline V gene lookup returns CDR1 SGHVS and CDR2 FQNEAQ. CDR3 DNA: TGTGCCAGCAGCCCTCGACTTAACTCCTACGAGCAGTACTTC. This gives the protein CASSPRLNSYEQYF.

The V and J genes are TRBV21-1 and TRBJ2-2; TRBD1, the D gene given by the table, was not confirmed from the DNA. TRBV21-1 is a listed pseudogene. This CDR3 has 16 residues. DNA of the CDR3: TGTGCCAGCAGCAAATGGGGGACAGGGAGAAACGGGGAGCTGTTTTTT. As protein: CASSKWGTGRNGELFF.

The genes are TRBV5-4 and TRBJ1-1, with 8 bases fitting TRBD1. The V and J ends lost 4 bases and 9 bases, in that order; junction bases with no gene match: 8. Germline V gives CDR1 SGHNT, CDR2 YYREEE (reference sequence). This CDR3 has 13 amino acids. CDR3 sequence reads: CASSPGQELQAFF. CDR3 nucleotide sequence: TGTGCCAGCAGCCCGGGACAGGAACTGCAAGCTTTCTTT.

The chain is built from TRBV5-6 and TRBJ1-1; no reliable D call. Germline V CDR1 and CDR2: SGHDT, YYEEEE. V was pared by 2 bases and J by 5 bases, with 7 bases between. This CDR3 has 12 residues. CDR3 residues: CASSFRVTEAFF. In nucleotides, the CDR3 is TGTGCCAGCAGCTTCCGGGTGACTGAAGCTTTCTTT.

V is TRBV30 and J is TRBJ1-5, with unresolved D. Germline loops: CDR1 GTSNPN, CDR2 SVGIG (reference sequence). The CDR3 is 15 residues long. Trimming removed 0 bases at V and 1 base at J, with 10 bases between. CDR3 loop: CAWSVLGNSNQPQHF. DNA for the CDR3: TGTGCCTGGAGTGTACTTGGGAACAGCAATCAGCCCCAGCATTTT. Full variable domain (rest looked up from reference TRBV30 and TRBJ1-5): SQTIHQWPATLVQPVGSPLSLECTVEGTSNPNLYWYRQAAGRGLQLLFYSVGIGQISSEVPQNLSASRPQDRQFILSSKKLLLSDSGFYLCAWSVLGNSNQPQHFGDGTRLSIL.

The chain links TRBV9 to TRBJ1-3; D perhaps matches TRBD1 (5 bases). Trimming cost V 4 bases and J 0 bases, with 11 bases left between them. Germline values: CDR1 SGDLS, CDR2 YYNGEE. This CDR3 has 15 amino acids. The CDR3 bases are TGTGCCAGCAGCCCGGACATCTTCTCTGGAAACACCATATATTTT. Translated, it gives CASSPDIFSGNTIYF.

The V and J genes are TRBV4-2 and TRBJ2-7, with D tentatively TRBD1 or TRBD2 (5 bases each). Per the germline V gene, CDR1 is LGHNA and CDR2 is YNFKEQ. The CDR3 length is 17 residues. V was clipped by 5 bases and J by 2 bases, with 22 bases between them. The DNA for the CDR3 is TGTGCCAGCAGCGGTCGAGGGGCCGACAGCAGTACCTACGAGCAGTACTTC. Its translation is CASSGRGADSSTYEQYF.

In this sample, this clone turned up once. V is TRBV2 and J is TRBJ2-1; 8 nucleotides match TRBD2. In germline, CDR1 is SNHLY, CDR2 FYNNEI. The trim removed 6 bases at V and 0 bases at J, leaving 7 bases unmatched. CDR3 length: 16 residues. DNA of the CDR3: TGTGCCAGCAGCATACTAGCGGTGAGCTCCTACAATGAGCAGTTCTTC. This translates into CASSILAVSSYNEQFF.

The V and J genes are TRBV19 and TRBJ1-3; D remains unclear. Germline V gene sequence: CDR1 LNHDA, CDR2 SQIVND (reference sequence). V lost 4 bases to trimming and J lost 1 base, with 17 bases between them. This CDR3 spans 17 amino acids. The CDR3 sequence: CASSTLGSGESGNTIYF. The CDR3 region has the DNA TGTGCCAGTAGTACCTTGGGCTCCGGAGAGTCTGGAAACACCATATATTTT.

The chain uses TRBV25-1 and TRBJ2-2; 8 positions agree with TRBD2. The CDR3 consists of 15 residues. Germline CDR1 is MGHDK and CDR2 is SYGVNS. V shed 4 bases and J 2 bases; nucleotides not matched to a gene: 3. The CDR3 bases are TGTGCCAGCAGTGGGAGCGGGGGAAACACCGGGGAGCTGTTTTTT. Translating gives CASSGSGGNTGELFF.

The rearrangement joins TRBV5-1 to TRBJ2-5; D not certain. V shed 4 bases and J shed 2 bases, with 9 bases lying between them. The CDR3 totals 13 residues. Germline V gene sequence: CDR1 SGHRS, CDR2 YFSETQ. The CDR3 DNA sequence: TGCGCCAGCAGCCAGACGGGTCAAGAGACCCAGTACTTC. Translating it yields CASSQTGQETQYF.

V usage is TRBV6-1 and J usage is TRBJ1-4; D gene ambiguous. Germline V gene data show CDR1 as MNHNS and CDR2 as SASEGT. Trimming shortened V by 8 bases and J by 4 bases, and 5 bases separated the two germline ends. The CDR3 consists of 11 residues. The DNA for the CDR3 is TGTGCCAGCGAAGTTAATGAAAAACTGTTTTTT. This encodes CASEVNEKLFF.

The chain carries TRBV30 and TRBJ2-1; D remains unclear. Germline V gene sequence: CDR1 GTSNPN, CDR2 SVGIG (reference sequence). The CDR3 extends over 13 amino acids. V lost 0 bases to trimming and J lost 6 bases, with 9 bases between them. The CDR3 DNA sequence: TGTGCCTGGAGTGTGGGTTGGGGCAATGAGCAGTTCTTC. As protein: CAWSVGWGNEQFF.

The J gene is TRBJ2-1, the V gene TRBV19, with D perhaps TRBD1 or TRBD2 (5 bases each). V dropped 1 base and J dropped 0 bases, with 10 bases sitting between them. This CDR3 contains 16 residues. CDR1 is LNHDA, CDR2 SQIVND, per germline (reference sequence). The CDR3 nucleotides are TGTGCCAGTAGTATAGCTTGGGGGAGCTCCTACAATGAGCAGTTCTTC. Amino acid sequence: CASSIAWGSSYNEQFF.